This passage covers 18 T cell receptor beta chains from one sample sequenced in a study of blood T cell repertoires in COVID-19. TCRdb's table, derived via immunoSEQ multiplex PCR, lists solely in-frame clones and lacks some. The data hold some 110,000 clones, with roughly nine tenths observed a single time. Sequencing was performed on peripheral blood. These receptors originate from a man between 65 and 85 years old who had recovered from COVID-19.

This clone was recorded once. The genes are TRBV3-1 (or the pseudogene TRBV3-2) and TRBJ2-2, with unresolved D. CDR3 size: 14 residues. Trimming took off 5 bases at V and 6 bases at J, with 13 bases between the two ends. Germline V gives CDR1 LGHDT, CDR2 YNNKEL (reference sequence). The CDR3 reads CASSTTWVAGELFF. The DNA of the CDR3 is TGTGCCAGCAGCACTACTTGGGTAGCCGGGGAGCTGTTTTTT.

V and J are TRBV5-6 and TRBJ1-3; possible D gene TRBD1, 6 bases. The CDR3 is 16 amino acids. V was cut by 2 bases and J by 0 bases, with 12 bases left in between. Per the germline V gene, CDR1 is SGHDT and CDR2 is YYEEEE. CDR3 residues: CASSFGRGSSGNTIYF. Written as DNA, the CDR3 is TGTGCCAGCAGCTTTGGCAGGGGTTCCTCTGGAAACACCATATATTTT.

This sequence joins TRBV7-2 and TRBJ1-4; 8 bases fit TRBD1. With 5 bases clipped from V and 2 bases from J, the junction kept 4 bases outside the gene matches. CDR1 is SGHTA, CDR2 FQGNSA, per germline. CDR3 length equals 15 residues. The CDR3 nucleotides are TGTGCCAGCAGCCCCCGGACAGGGACTAATGAAAAACTGTTTTTT. Its translation: CASSPRTGTNEKLFF.

V is TRBV5-6 and J is TRBJ2-7; D gene uncertain. With 2 bases removed from V and 0 bases from J, the gap between germline ends came to 6 bases. Germline CDR1 reads SGHDT; CDR2 reads YYEEEE. There are 13 residues in the CDR3. CDR3 in DNA: TGTGCCAGCAGCTTCTACAGCTCCTACGAGCAGTACTTC. Its translation: CASSFYSSYEQYF.

The chain uses TRBV11-2 and TRBJ2-1; 10 bases are a match to TRBD1. Unmatched junction bases numbered 9, after V lost 3 bases and J lost 7 bases. CDR1 is SGHAT, CDR2 FQNNGV, per germline. The CDR3 runs 16 residues. CDR3 residues: CASSFRDRGRGNEQFF. CDR3 DNA: TGTGCCAGCAGCTTCCGGGACAGGGGAAGGGGGAATGAGCAGTTCTTC.

The chain's CDR3 is CASSQAGAPGEETQYF. The CDR3 DNA sequence: TGCGCCAGCAGCCAAGCGGGAGCCCCGGGAGAAGAGACCCAGTACTTC. The chain carries TRBV5-1 and TRBJ2-5, with TRBD2 matching 8 bases. Per germline, CDR1 SGHRS and CDR2 YFSETQ. V shed 4 bases, J shed 3 bases, and the junction held 11 bases outside the gene matches. CDR3 length equals 16 residues.

V gene TRBV6-2 or TRBV6-3 combines with J gene TRBJ2-3; D may be TRBD1 (6 bases). Germline-derived CDR1 and CDR2 are MNHEY and SVGEGT. The CDR3 consists of 16 residues. Trimming took 6 bases from V and 10 from J, leaving 26 bases between them. CDR3 sequence reads: CASSPTDRHLAFPQYF. As DNA, the CDR3 is TGTGCCAGCAGCCCTACGGACAGACACCTAGCCTTTCCGCAGTATTTT.

The rearrangement joins TRBV5-4 to TRBJ2-7; 7 nucleotides agree with TRBD1. The CDR3 has 13 amino acids. Unmatched junction bases numbered 5, after V lost 4 bases and J lost 4 bases. The V gene's germline CDR1 is SGHNT and CDR2 YYREEE (reference sequence). As DNA, the CDR3 is TGTGCCAGCAGCAGATACAGGGGTTACGAGCAGTACTTC. It translates to CASSRYRGYEQYF. The variable domain in full, completed from reference TRBV5-4 and TRBJ2-7, reads ETGVTQSPTHLIKTRGQQVTLRCSSQSGHNTVSWYQQALGQGPQFIFQYYREEENGRGNFPPRFSGLQFPNYSSELNVNALELDDSALYLCASSRYRGYEQYFGPGTRLTVT.

This clone came up a few times. The genes are TRBV7-7 and TRBJ2-2; D may be TRBD1 (5 bases). Trimming stripped 5 bases from V and 0 bases from J, with 22 bases between. Germline V gene data show CDR1 as SSHAT and CDR2 as FNYEAQ (reference sequence). The CDR3 extends over 19 amino acids. CDR3 sequence: CASSPWEGAQNANTGELFF. Written as DNA, the CDR3 is TGTGCCAGCAGCCCCTGGGAAGGGGCTCAAAACGCGAACACCGGGGAGCTGTTTTTT.

This chain links TRBV6-5 with TRBJ1-2, with D maybe TRBD1 (6 bases). Germline CDR1 is MNHEY and CDR2 is SVGAGI. The CDR3 is 13 amino acids. The V and J ends lost 6 bases and 5 bases respectively, with 13 bases between them. The CDR3, as DNA: TGTGCCAGCAGAGAGACAGGCCTGTATGGCTACACCTTC. It encodes CASRETGLYGYTF.

V gene TRBV5-5 combines with J gene TRBJ1-1, with D unclear. V lost 2 bases, J lost 1 base, and 6 bases lay in between. The V gene's germline CDR1 is SGHKS and CDR2 YYEKEE (reference sequence). The CDR3 sequence is 13 residues long. CDR3 DNA sequence: TGTGCCAGCAGCTTTATAGCGAACACTGAAGCTTTCTTT. Protein sequence: CASSFIANTEAFF.

This clone is categorized as medium-sized. The CDR3 DNA reads as TGTGCCAGCAGCTCATCGGGGACTTCCACCGGGGAGCTGTTTTTT. Its protein product is CASSSSGTSTGELFF. This rearrangement joins TRBV7-3 to TRBJ2-2, with a weak D call TRBD2 (6 bases). CDR3 size: 15 residues. Germline lookup yields CDR1 SGHTA and CDR2 FQGTGA. Deletions cut 4 bases from V and 4 bases from J, with 13 bases between.

CDR3 nucleotide sequence: TGTGCCAGCAGTTCTCCGGGACTAGCGGGAGGCTACGAGCAGTACTTC. Translating it yields CASSSPGLAGGYEQYF. V usage is TRBV2 and J usage is TRBJ2-7; 15 nucleotides match TRBD2. The CDR3 spans 16 residues. The trim removed 5 bases at V and 3 bases at J, leaving 5 bases unmatched. CDR1 is SNHLY, CDR2 FYNNEI, per germline.

The rearrangement joins TRBV5-1 to TRBJ2-5, with 9 bases aligning to TRBD2. The length of the CDR3 is 15 residues. Losses at the gene ends were 2 bases for V and 5 bases for J; bases not matched to a gene: 7. The V gene's germline CDR1 is SGHRS and CDR2 YFSETQ. As DNA, the CDR3 is TGCGCCAGCAGCTTCTTTAGCGGGGGAGGCGAGACCCAGTACTTC. It codes for CASSFFSGGGETQYF.

In nucleotides, the CDR3 is TGTGCCAGTAGGGCGAGTCTAGCGCCCTACAATGAGCAGTTCTTC. Its protein product is CASRASLAPYNEQFF. This chain joins TRBV19 and TRBJ2-1; possibly TRBD2 for D (6 bases). The CDR3 runs to 15 residues. Trimming pared 6 bases from V and 2 bases from J, leaving 14 bases between. Germline lookup yields CDR1 LNHDA and CDR2 SQIVND (reference sequence).

This chain links TRBV3-1 (or the pseudogene TRBV3-2) with TRBJ2-5, with D tentatively TRBD2 (5 bases). The CDR3 runs 15 residues. Trimming took 0 bases from V and 5 from J, leaving 13 bases between them. CDR1 is LGHDT and CDR2 is YNNKEL in the germline V gene (reference sequence). Written as DNA, the CDR3 is TGTGCCAGCAGCCAAGACGGCAGCGGCGGGGAGACCCAGTACTTC. Translating gives CASSQDGSGGETQYF.

V usage is TRBV7-2 and J usage is TRBJ1-1, with D possibly matching TRBD1 (6 bases). V was shortened by 1 base and J by 5 bases, with 14 bases between the two germline ends. This CDR3 comprises 15 residues. Germline V CDR1 and CDR2: SGHTA, FQGNSA. The CDR3 spells CASSLDARGGTEAFF. The CDR3 DNA follows: TGTGCCAGCAGCTTAGACGCTAGGGGGGGGACTGAAGCTTTCTTT.

This clone was counted once. This rearrangement joins TRBV7-9 to TRBJ2-3; a weak D match, TRBD2 (5 bases). This CDR3 spans 12 amino acids. CDR1 and CDR2 from the germline V gene are SEHNR and FQNEAQ (reference sequence). The V gene lost 5 bases and the J gene lost 6 bases, with 9 bases spanning the gap. CDR3 DNA: TGTGCCAGCAGCGCCCGGAGGGATACGCAGTATTTT. Translating it yields CASSARRDTQYF.